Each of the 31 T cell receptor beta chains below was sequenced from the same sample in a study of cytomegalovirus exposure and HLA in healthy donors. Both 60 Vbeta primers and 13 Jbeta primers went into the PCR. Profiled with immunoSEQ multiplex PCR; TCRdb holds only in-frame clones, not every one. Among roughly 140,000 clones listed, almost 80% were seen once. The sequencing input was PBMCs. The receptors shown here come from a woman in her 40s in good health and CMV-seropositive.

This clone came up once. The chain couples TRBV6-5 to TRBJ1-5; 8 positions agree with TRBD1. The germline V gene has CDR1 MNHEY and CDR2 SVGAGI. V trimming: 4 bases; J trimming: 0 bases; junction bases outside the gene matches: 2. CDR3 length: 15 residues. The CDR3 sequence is CASSLGQASNQPQHF. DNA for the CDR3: TGTGCCAGCAGTTTGGGACAGGCTAGCAATCAGCCCCAGCATTTT.

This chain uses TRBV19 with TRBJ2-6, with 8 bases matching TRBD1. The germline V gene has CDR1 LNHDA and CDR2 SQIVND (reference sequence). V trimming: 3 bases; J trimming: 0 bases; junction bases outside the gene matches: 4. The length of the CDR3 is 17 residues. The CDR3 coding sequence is TGTGCCAGTAGTATCCAGGGGGCATCCTCTGGGGCCAACGTCCTGACTTTC. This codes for CASSIQGASSGANVLTF.

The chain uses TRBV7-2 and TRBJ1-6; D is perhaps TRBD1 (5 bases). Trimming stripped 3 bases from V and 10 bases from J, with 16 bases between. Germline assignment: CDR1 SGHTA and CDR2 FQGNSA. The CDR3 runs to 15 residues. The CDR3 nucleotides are TGTGCCAGCAGCTTCCCCGCGGGGGAAGGATCACCCCTCCACTTT. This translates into CASSFPAGEGSPLHF. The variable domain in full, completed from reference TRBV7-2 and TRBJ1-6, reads GAGVSQSPSNKVTEKGKDVELRCDPISGHTALYWYRQSLGQGLEFLIYFQGNSAPDKSGLPSDRFSAERTGGSVSTLTIQRTQQEDSAVYLCASSFPAGEGSPLHFGNGTRLTVT.

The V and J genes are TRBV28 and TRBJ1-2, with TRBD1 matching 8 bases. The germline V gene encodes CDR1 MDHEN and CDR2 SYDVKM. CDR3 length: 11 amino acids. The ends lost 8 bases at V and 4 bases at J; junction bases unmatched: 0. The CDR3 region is CASGTGYGYTF. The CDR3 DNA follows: TGTGCCAGCGGGACAGGCTATGGCTACACCTTC.

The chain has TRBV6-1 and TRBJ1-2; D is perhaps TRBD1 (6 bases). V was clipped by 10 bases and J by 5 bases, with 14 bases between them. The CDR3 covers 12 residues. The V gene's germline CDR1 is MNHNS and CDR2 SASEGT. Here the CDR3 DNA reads TGTGCCACCGCCAGGGGTAGTTATGGCTACACCTTC. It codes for CATARGSYGYTF.

The CDR3 protein is CASSLLTNYGYTF. As DNA, the CDR3 is TGTGCCAGCAGTCTTCTTACTAACTATGGCTACACCTTC. This chain uses TRBV6-6 with TRBJ1-2; D gene ambiguous. The CDR3 length is 13 residues. V lost 5 bases, J lost 0 bases, and 7 bases lay in between. CDR1 and CDR2 from the germline V gene are MNHNY and SVGAGI (reference sequence).

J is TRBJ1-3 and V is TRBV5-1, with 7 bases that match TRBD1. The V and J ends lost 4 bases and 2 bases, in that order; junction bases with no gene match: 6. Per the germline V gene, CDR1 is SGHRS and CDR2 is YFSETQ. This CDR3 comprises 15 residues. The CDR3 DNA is TGCGCCAGCAGCCCCAGGGGACAGCCTGGAAACACCATATATTTT. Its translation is CASSPRGQPGNTIYF.

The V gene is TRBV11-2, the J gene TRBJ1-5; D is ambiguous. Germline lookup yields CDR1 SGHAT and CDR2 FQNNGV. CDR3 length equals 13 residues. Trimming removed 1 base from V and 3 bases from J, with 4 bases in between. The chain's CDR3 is CASSLGANQPQHF. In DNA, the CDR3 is TGTGCCAGCAGCTTAGGGGCCAATCAGCCCCAGCATTTT.

CDR3 DNA sequence: TGCGCCAGCAGCCATCAGCGAGGGAACTCTGGAAACACCATATATTTT. Translated: CASSHQRGNSGNTIYF. The genes are TRBV4-1 and TRBJ1-3; no clear D. Per germline, CDR1 MGHRA and CDR2 YSYEKL. This CDR3 comprises 16 residues. With 3 bases removed from V and 0 bases from J, the gap between germline ends came to 12 bases.

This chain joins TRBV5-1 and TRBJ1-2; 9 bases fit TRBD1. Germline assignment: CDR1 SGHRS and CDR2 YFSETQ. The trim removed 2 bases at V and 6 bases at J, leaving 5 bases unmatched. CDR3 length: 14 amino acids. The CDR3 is CASSLQGALDGYTF. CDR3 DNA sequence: TGCGCCAGCAGCTTACAGGGGGCCCTGGATGGCTACACCTTC. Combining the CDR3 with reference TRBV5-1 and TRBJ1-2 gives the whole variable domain KAGVTQTPRYLIKTRGQQVTLSCSPISGHRSVSWYQQTPGQGLQFLFEYFSETQRNKGNFPGRFSGRQFSNSRSEMNVSTLELGDSALYLCASSLQGALDGYTFGSGTRLTVV.

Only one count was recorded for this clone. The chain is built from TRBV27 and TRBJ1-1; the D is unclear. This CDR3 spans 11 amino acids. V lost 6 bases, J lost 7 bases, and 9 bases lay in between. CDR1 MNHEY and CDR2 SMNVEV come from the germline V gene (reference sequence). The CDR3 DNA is TGTGCCAGCAGGTCGAACTATGAAGCTTTCTTT. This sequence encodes CASRSNYEAFF.

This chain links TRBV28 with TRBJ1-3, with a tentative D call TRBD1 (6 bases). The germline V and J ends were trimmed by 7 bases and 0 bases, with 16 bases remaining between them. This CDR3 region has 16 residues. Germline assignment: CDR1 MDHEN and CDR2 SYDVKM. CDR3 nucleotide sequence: TGTGCCAGCAACGGGGGGCCGCCTTACTCTGGAAACACCATATATTTT. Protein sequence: CASNGGPPYSGNTIYF.

CDR3 DNA sequence: TGTGCCAGCAGCTGGTACAGGGGTAGCACAGATACGCAGTATTTT. Its translation is CASSWYRGSTDTQYF. This chain joins TRBV5-5 and TRBJ2-3; 7 bases are a match to TRBD1. Trimming removed 3 bases from V and 0 bases from J; junction bases left unmatched: 4. From germline, CDR1 is SGHKS and CDR2 YYEKEE (reference sequence). CDR3 size: 15 residues. Full variable domain (rest looked up from reference TRBV5-5 and TRBJ2-3): DAGVTQSPTHLIKTRGQQVTLRCSPISGHKSVSWYQQVLGQGPQFIFQYYEKEERGRGNFPDRFSARQFPNYSSELNVNALLLGDSALYLCASSWYRGSTDTQYFGPGTRLTVL.

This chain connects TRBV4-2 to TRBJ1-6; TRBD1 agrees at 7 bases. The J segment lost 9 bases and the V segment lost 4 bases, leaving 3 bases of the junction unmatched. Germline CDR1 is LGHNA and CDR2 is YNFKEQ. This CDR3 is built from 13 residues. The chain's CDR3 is CASSRDRSSPLHF. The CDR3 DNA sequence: TGTGCCAGCAGCCGGGACAGAAGTTCACCCCTCCACTTT.

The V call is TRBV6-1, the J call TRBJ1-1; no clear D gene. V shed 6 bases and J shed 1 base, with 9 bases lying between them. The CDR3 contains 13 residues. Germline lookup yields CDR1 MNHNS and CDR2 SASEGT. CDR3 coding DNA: TGTGCCAGCAGCTCCGGTAGGAACACTGAAGCTTTCTTT. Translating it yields CASSSGRNTEAFF.

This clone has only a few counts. The CDR3 loop is CASTRDRGLQETQYF. The CDR3 DNA is TGTGCCAGCACAAGGGACAGGGGGCTTCAAGAGACCCAGTACTTC. The V call is TRBV2, the J call TRBJ2-5, with TRBD1 matching over 12 bases. The CDR3 is 15 amino acids. V shed 7 bases and J 2 bases; nucleotides not matched to a gene: 5. The V gene's germline CDR1 is SNHLY and CDR2 FYNNEI.

CDR3 sequence: CASSRGISTSSQETQYF. Here the CDR3 DNA reads TGCGCCAGCAGCCGGGGGATCTCGACTAGTTCCCAAGAGACCCAGTACTTC. The chain has TRBV4-1 and TRBJ2-5, with D possibly TRBD2 on 6 matching bases. Germline V gives CDR1 MGHRA, CDR2 YSYEKL. CDR3 length: 17 residues. V was clipped by 4 bases and J by 1 base, with 19 bases between them.

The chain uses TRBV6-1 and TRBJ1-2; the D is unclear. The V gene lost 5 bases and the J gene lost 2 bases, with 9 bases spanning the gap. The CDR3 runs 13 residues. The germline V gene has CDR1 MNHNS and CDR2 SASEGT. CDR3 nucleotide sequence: TGTGCCAGCAGTTTTTCACTAAACTATGGCTACACCTTC. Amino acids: CASSFSLNYGYTF.

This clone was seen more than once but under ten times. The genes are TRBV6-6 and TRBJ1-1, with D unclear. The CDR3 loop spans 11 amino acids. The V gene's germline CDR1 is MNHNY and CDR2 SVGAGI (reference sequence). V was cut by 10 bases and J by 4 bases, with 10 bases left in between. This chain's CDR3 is CAILYGTEAFF. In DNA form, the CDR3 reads TGTGCCATCCTCTATGGCACTGAAGCTTTCTTT.

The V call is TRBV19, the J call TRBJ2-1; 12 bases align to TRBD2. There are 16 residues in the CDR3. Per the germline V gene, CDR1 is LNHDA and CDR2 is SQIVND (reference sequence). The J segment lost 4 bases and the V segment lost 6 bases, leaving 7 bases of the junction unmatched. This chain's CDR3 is CASRLAGGTSYNEQFF. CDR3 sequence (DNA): TGTGCCAGTAGACTAGCGGGGGGAACGTCTTACAATGAGCAGTTCTTC.

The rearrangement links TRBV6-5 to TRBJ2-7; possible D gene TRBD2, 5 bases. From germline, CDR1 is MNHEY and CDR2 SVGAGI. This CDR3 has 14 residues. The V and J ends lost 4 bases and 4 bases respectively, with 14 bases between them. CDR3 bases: TGTGCCAGCAGTTCCAGCGGTATACCTTACGAGCAGTACTTC. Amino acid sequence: CASSSSGIPYEQYF.

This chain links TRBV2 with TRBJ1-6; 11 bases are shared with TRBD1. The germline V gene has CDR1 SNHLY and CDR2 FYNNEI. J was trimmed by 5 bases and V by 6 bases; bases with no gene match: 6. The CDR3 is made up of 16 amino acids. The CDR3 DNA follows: TGTGCCAGCAGCCCGGACAGGGGGCTCGATAATTCACCCCTCCACTTT. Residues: CASSPDRGLDNSPLHF.

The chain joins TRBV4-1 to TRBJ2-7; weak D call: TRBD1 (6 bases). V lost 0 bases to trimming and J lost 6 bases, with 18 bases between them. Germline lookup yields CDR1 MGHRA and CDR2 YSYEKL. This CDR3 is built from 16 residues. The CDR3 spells CASSQDLGTGSSEQYF. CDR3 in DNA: TGCGCCAGCAGCCAAGATCTGGGAACAGGGAGTAGCGAGCAGTACTTC.

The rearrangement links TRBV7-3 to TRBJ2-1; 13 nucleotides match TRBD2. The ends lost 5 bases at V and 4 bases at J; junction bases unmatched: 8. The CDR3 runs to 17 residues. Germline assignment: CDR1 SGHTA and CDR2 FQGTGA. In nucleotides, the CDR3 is TGTGCCAGCAGCCCTTCCGGGACTAGCGGGGTGTACAATGAGCAGTTCTTC. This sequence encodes CASSPSGTSGVYNEQFF.

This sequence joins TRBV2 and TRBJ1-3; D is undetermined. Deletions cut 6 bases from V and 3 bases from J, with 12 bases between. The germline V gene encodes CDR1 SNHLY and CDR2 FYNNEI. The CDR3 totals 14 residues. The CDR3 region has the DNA TGTGCCAGCAGCGAGGGATGGAATGGAAACACCATATATTTT. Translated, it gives CASSEGWNGNTIYF.

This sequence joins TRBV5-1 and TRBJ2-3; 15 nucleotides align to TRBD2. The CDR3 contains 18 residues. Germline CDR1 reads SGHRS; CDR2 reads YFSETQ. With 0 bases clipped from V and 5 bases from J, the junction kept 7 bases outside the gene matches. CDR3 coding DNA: TGCGCCAGCAGCTTGGCTGGACTAGCGGGGGGGCAGGGAGATACGCAGTATTTT. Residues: CASSLAGLAGGQGDTQYF. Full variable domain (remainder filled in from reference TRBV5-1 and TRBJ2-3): KAGVTQTPRYLIKTRGQQVTLSCSPISGHRSVSWYQQTPGQGLQFLFEYFSETQRNKGNFPGRFSGRQFSNSRSEMNVSTLELGDSALYLCASSLAGLAGGQGDTQYFGPGTRLTVL.

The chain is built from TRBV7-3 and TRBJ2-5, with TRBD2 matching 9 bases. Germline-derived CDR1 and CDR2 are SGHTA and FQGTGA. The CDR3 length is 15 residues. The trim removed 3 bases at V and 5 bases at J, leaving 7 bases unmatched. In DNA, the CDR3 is TGTGCCAGCAGCTTTAGCGGGGGCAGATTCGAGACCCAGTACTTC. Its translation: CASSFSGGRFETQYF.

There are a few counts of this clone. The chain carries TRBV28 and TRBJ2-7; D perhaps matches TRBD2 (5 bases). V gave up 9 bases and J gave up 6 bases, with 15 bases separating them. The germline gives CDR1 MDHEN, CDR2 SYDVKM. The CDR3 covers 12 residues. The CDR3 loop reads CASSVGALEQYF. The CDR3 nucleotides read TGTGCCAGTTCGGTGGGAGCTCTCGAGCAGTACTTC. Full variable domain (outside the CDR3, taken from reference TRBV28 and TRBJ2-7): DVKVTQSSRYLVKRTGEKVFLECVQDMDHENMFWYRQDPGLGLRLIYFSYDVKMKEKGDIPEGYSVSREKKERFSLILESASTNQTSMYLCASSVGALEQYFGPGTRLTVT.

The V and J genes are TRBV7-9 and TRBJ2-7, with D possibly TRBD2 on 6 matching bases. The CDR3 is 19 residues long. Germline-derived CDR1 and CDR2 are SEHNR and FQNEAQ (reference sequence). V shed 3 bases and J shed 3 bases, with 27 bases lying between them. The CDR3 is CASSFSAGTLRSWNYEQYF. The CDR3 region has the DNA TGTGCCAGCAGCTTTTCTGCGGGGACCCTGCGCAGTTGGAACTACGAGCAGTACTTC.

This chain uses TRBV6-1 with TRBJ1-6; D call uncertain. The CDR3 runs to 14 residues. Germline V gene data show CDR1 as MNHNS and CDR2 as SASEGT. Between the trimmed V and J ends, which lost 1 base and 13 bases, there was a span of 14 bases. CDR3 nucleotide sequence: TGTGCCAGCAGTGAAGATTGGAGGGTTGCTCCCCTCCACTTT. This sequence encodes CASSEDWRVAPLHF.

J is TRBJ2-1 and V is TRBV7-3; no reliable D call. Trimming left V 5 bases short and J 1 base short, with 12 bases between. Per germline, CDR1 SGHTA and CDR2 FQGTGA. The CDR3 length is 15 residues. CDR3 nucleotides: TGTGCCAGCAGCACAAACCCGGGTTCCTACAATGAGCAGTTCTTC. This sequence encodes CASSTNPGSYNEQFF.